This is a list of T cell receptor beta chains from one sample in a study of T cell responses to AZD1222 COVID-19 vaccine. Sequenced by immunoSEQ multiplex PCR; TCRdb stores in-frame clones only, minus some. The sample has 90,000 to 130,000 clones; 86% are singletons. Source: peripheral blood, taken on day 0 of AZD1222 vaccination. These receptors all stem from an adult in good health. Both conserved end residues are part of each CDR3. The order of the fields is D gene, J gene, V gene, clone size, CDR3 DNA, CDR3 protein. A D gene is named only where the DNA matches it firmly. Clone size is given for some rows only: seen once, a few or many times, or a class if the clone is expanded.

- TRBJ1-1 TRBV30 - TGTGCCTGGAGTGTACGGGAGAACACTGAAGCTTTCTTT CAWSVRENTEAFF
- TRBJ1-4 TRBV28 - TGTGCCAGCAGTTTAGGACAAACAGAAAAACTGTTTTTT CASSLGQTEKLFF
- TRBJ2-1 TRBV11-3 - TGTGCCAGCAGCTTCTTGTTCGGGCGTAATGAGCAGTTCTTC CASSFLFGRNEQFF
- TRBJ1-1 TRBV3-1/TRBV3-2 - TGTGCCAGCAGCCCGATCCAAGAACCCATGAACACTGAAGCTTTCTTT CASSPIQEPMNTEAFF
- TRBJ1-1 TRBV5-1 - TGCGCCAGCAGCTTTGGCACAGTGAACACTGAAGCTTTCTTT CASSFGTVNTEAFF
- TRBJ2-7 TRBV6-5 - TGTGCCAGCACCAACCCGGACTCGTCGGCCGAGCAGTACTTC CASTNPDSSAEQYF
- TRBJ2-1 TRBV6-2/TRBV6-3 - TGTGCCAGCAGTTACTCGGGTTCCTACAATGAGCAGTTCTTC CASSYSGSYNEQFF
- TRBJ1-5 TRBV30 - TGTGCCTGGAGTGTATGGGGAGGAGGCAATCAGCCCCAGCATTTT CAWSVWGGGNQPQHF
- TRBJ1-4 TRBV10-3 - TGTGCCATCAGTGAACGGACGGCTAATGAAAAACTGTTTTTT CAISERTANEKLFF
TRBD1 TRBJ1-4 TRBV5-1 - TGCGCCAGCAGCTCGGGACAGGGAGGTGAAAAACTGTTTTTT CASSSGQGGEKLFF
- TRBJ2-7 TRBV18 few TGTGCCAGCTCACTTGGAGCGGAAAACGAGCAGTACTTC CASSLGAENEQYF
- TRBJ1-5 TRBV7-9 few TGTGCCAGCAGCCAAGGACAAGCCCCGGGGCAGCCCCAGCATTTT CASSQGQAPGQPQHF
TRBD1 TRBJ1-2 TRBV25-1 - TGTGCCAGCAGTGGAACAGGGGTTGGCTACACCTTC CASSGTGVGYTF
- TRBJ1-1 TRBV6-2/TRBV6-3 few TGTGCCAGCAGTTGGACAGCGAACACTGAAGCTTTCTTT CASSWTANTEAFF
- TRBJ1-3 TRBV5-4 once TGTGCCAGCAGCCGAGGGACTGGAAACACCATATATTTT CASSRGTGNTIYF
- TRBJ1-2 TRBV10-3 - TGTGCCATCAGTGGGGACATCGACCATTATGGCTACACCTTC CAISGDIDHYGYTF
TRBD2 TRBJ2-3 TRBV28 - TGTGCCAGCGGAACTTTAGCGGGGGGGCTGGATACGCAGTATTTT CASGTLAGGLDTQYF
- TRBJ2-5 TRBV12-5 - TGTGCTAGTGCCCTGTTGGGGCAGCAAGAGACCCAGTACTTC CASALLGQQETQYF
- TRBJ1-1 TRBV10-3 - TGTGCCATCAGTGAGGTCGGCGGAGGCCGTGAAGCTTTCTTT CAISEVGGGREAFF
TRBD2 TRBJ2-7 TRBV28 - TGTGCCAGCAGAGAGGGACTAGCGGCGACCTACGAGCAGTACTTC CASREGLAATYEQYF
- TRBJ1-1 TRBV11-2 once TGTGCCAGCAGCCACCCGGGGAGGCACACTGAAGCTTTCTTT CASSHPGRHTEAFF
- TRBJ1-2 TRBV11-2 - TGTGCCAGCAGCTTGCTGGGTGATAACTATGGCTACACCTTC CASSLLGDNYGYTF
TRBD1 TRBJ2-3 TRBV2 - TGTGCCAGCAGTCCAACAGGGGGGATGACAGATACGCAGTATTTT CASSPTGGMTDTQYF
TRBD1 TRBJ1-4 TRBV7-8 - TGTGCCAGCAGCTTAGGATACCGGGACAGGGGGCGTCGAAAACTGTTTTTT CASSLGYRDRGRRKLFF
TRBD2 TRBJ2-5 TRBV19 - TGTGCCAGTAGTATAGTTAGCGGGGGCAGAGAGACCCAGTACTTC CASSIVSGGRETQYF
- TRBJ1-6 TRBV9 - TGTGCCAGCAGCGGCCTACTGGGTAATTCACCCCTCCACTTT CASSGLLGNSPLHF
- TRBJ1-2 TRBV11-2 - TGTGCCAGCAGCTTAGGGGCGGTAGCTAACTATGGCTACACCTTC CASSLGAVANYGYTF
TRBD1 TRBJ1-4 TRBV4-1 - TGCGCCAGCAGCCAAGGGGGGGTGGACAGGGTGAGAGAAAAACTGTTTTTT CASSQGGVDRVREKLFF
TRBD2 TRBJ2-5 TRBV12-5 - TGTGCTAGTGGGGTATCGGGGCTAGCGGGGGAGGAGACCCAGTACTTC CASGVSGLAGEETQYF
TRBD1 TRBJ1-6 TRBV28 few TGTGCCAGCAGATCTACCGGGACAGGGGAAAAGTCCCTCCACTTT CASRSTGTGEKSLHF
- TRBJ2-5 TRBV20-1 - TGCAGTGCTAGTCACAGACAAGAGACCCAGTACTTC CSASHRQETQYF
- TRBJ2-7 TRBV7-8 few TGTGCCAGCAGCTTACCAGGTCGACTTGTCGAGCAGTACTTC CASSLPGRLVEQYF
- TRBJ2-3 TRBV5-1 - TGCGCCAGCTACGCCGGGGGCCTCACAGATACGCAGTATTTT CASYAGGLTDTQYF
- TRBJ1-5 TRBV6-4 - TGTGCCAGCAGTGAAGAGGGTTTCAATCAGCCCCAGCATTTT CASSEEGFNQPQHF